The 21 T cell receptor beta chains given below trace back to one sample, sequenced in a study of shared clonotypes between healthy human individuals (dated by TCRdb to 2018 to 2020). Library preparation used the immunoSEQ multiplex PCR assay. TCRdb provides this immuneACCESS table in a form limited to in-frame rearrangements. Some clones are lacking; in checked studies, under half of them reflect an unresolved V gene, and why the rest are absent is not known. This sample holds 450,000 to 500,000 clones; 76% were observed only once. The ten largest clones capture over 10% of the sample. The specimen was PBMCs. These TCRs come from a woman between 40 and 55 years old in good health. Some clones in this sample may be carry-over from other donors' samples.

This sequence joins TRBV29-1 and TRBJ2-7; 8 bases are shared with TRBD1. The germline CDR1 and CDR2 sequences are SQVTM and ANQGSEA. With 6 bases clipped from V and 6 bases from J, the junction kept 13 bases outside the gene matches. CDR3 size: 14 residues. CDR3 region: CSVLQDRAGSEQYF. The CDR3 bases are TGCAGCGTCCTCCAGGACAGGGCGGGATCCGAGCAGTACTTC.

The chain employs TRBV27 and TRBJ2-7; 11 bases fit TRBD2. V lost 6 bases and J lost 3; bases outside the gene matches: 4. The CDR3 totals 14 residues. In germline, CDR1 is MNHEY, CDR2 SMNVEV (reference sequence). The CDR3 region is CASRRLAGNYEQYF. The CDR3 DNA is TGTGCCAGCAGACGACTAGCGGGAAACTACGAGCAGTACTTC.

The chain has TRBV7-2 and TRBJ2-1, with TRBD2 matching over 11 bases. CDR3 length: 18 amino acids. With V trimmed by 4 bases and J by 3 bases, 11 bases remained unmatched. The V gene's germline CDR1 is SGHTA and CDR2 FQGNSA. The CDR3 coding sequence is TGTGCCAGCAGCTACTCCTCAGGGGGGACTAGCGGCTACAATGAGCAGTTCTTC. Protein product: CASSYSSGGTSGYNEQFF.

About this clone: A far larger clone is one base from this, pointing to a likely read error. Different DNA sequences within this sample yield the same CDR3. The chain uses TRBV30 and TRBJ2-6; D possibly corresponds to TRBD1 (5 bases). V was clipped by 0 bases and J by 0 bases, with 15 bases between them. Germline-derived CDR1 and CDR2 are GTSNPN and SVGIG (reference sequence). The CDR3 runs 18 residues. The CDR3 reads CAWSVDQGSYSGANVLTF. CDR3 DNA sequence: TGTGCCTGGAGTGTAGACCAGGGCTCATACTCTGGGGCCAACGTCCTGACTTTC.

J is TRBJ2-7 and V is TRBV19; perhaps TRBD1 as D (6 bases). From germline, CDR1 is LNHDA and CDR2 SQIVND (reference sequence). Trimming removed 0 bases at V and 3 bases at J, with 21 bases between. This CDR3 has 18 amino acids. The CDR3 DNA sequence: TGTGCCAGTAGTATAGATCTGTTGGGGGCAGGGACCTTCTACGAGCAGTACTTC. This sequence encodes CASSIDLLGAGTFYEQYF. The entire variable domain, with the rest obtained from reference TRBV19 and TRBJ2-7, is as follows: DGGITQSPKYLFRKEGQNVTLSCEQNLNHDAMYWYRQDPGQGLRLIYYSQIVNDFQKGDIAEGYSVSREKKESFPLTVTSAQKNPTAFYLCASSIDLLGAGTFYEQYFGPGTRLTVT.

This chain links TRBV5-7 with TRBJ1-5; 11 bases map to TRBD1. TRBV5-7 is marked as an open reading frame, function uncertain. CDR3 length equals 16 residues. The V gene end was trimmed by 3 bases and the J gene end by 4 bases; junction bases not matched to a gene: 6. The CDR3 spells CASSWDRGVRNQPQHF. DNA for the CDR3: TGTGCCAGCAGCTGGGACAGGGGGGTAAGGAATCAGCCCCAGCATTTT.

This sequence joins TRBV9 and TRBJ2-3; 7 positions agree with TRBD2. V shed 10 bases, J shed 3 bases, and the junction held 11 bases outside the gene matches. Germline CDR1 is SGDLS and CDR2 is YYNGEE. The CDR3 length is 14 residues. The CDR3 nucleotides are TGTGCCTCAACTTTAACGGGAGGAACAGATACGCAGTATTTT. Residues: CASTLTGGTDTQYF.

This clone occurred once. The CDR3 sequence is CASSLVPTGELFF. The CDR3, as DNA: TGCGCCAGCAGCTTGGTGCCCACCGGGGAGCTGTTTTTT. V usage is TRBV5-1 and J usage is TRBJ2-2; D remains unclear. The germline CDR1 and CDR2 sequences are SGHRS and YFSETQ. The CDR3 is 13 residues long. Between the trimmed V and J ends, which lost 0 bases and 4 bases, there was a span of 4 bases.

The chain is built from TRBV9 and TRBJ2-1, with 11 nucleotides matching TRBD2. V lost 4 bases, J lost 2 bases, and 8 bases stayed unmatched. Germline V lookup: CDR1 SGDLS, CDR2 YYNGEE. The CDR3 length is 17 residues. As DNA, the CDR3 is TGTGCCAGCAGCAAAGTGGTAGCGGGAGGGCCCTACAATGAGCAGTTCTTC. Translated: CASSKVVAGGPYNEQFF. Full variable domain (missing parts from reference TRBV9 and TRBJ2-1): DSGVTQTPKHLITATGQRVTLRCSPRSGDLSVYWYQQSLDQGLQFLIQYYNGEERAKGNILERFSAQQFPDLHSELNLSSLELGDSALYFCASSKVVAGGPYNEQFFGPGTRLTVL.

The genes are TRBV14 and TRBJ2-7; D is ambiguous. The V gene lost 4 bases and the J gene lost 6 bases, with 19 bases spanning the gap. The CDR3 has 15 residues. Germline V gives CDR1 SGHDN, CDR2 FVKESK. Written as DNA, the CDR3 is TGTGCCAGCAGCCCAACTCGATCCCGCGGCGGCGAGCAGTACTTC. It is translated as CASSPTRSRGGEQYF.

This clone was observed a few times. The J gene is TRBJ2-1, the V gene TRBV5-1; 8 bases match TRBD1. From germline, CDR1 is SGHRS and CDR2 YFSETQ. The J segment lost 6 bases and the V segment lost 1 base, leaving 6 bases of the junction unmatched. The CDR3 consists of 15 residues. The CDR3, as DNA: TGCGCCAGCAGCTTGAGGCAGGGGGCGAGCAATGAGCAGTTCTTC. The encoded protein is CASSLRQGASNEQFF.

This clone occurred a few times. In DNA, the CDR3 is TGTGCCAGCTCACCGTGGGGGATTCTGGGATACGAGCAGTACTTC. Translating gives CASSPWGILGYEQYF. The genes are TRBV18 and TRBJ2-7; D possibly matches TRBD1 or TRBD2 (5 bases each). Germline V CDR1 and CDR2: KGHSH, LQKENI. The CDR3 runs to 15 residues. The V end lost 3 bases, the J end lost 4 bases, and 16 bases lay between the germline ends.

The CDR3 reads CASSWAGQHNTEAFF. CDR3 coding DNA: TGTGCCAGCAGCTGGGCGGGACAGCACAACACTGAAGCTTTCTTT. The chain joins TRBV13 to TRBJ1-1, with 7 bases fitting TRBD1. V gave up 4 bases and J gave up 2 bases; unmatched junction bases: 7. Germline V gene lookup returns CDR1 PRHDT and CDR2 FYEKMQ (reference sequence). This CDR3 contains 15 residues.

V is TRBV5-6 and J is TRBJ1-4; D remains unclear. This CDR3 has 14 amino acids. CDR1 SGHDT and CDR2 YYEEEE come from the germline V gene. Deletions cut 4 bases from V and 4 bases from J, with 11 bases between. CDR3 residues: CASSGGRHNEKLFF. CDR3 bases: TGTGCCAGCAGCGGAGGACGGCATAATGAAAAACTGTTTTTT.

This chain joins TRBV30 and TRBJ1-2, with a weak D call TRBD1 (5 bases). The CDR3 length is 10 residues. V was clipped by 6 bases and J by 7 bases, with 9 bases between them. CDR1 and CDR2 from the germline V gene are GTSNPN and SVGIG (reference sequence). The CDR3 loop reads CACHRGGYTF. The CDR3 nucleotides are TGTGCCTGCCATAGGGGTGGCTACACCTTC.

The J gene is TRBJ2-7, the V gene TRBV28; 8 bases match TRBD2. V gave up 6 bases and J gave up 4 bases; unmatched junction bases: 5. The CDR3 has 13 amino acids. Germline CDR1 reads MDHEN; CDR2 reads SYDVKM. CDR3 residues: CASREAGDYEQYF. The CDR3 DNA reads TGTGCCAGCAGAGAAGCGGGAGATTACGAGCAGTACTTC.

The rearrangement uses TRBV9 and TRBJ1-5, with D unclear. The CDR3 runs 13 residues. Per the germline V gene, CDR1 is SGDLS and CDR2 is YYNGEE. Trimming took off 0 bases at V and 4 bases at J, with 5 bases between the two ends. The DNA for the CDR3 is TGTGCCAGCAGCGTAGGTCTGAATCAGCCCCAGCATTTT. It encodes CASSVGLNQPQHF.

A remark on this clone: A much bigger clone sits one base away, suggesting this may be a read error. The J gene is TRBJ2-5, the V gene TRBV30, with a weak D call TRBD1 (5 bases). Germline values: CDR1 GTSNPN, CDR2 SVGIG (reference sequence). This CDR3 has 16 residues. Trimming cost V 0 bases and J 4 bases, with 18 bases left between them. The CDR3 loop reads CAWSVRETLRGETQYF. CDR3 bases: TGTGCCTGGAGTGTACGTGAGACGTTAAGGGGAGAGACCCAGTACTTC. Full variable domain (remainder filled in from reference TRBV30 and TRBJ2-5): SQTIHQWPATLVQPVGSPLSLECTVEGTSNPNLYWYRQAAGRGLQLLFYSVGIGQISSEVPQNLSASRPQDRQFILSSKKLLLSDSGFYLCAWSVRETLRGETQYFGPGTRLLVL.

This clone was found a few times. This chain connects TRBV15 to TRBJ2-7; TRBD1 aligns across 8 bases. CDR3 length: 17 residues. The V and J ends lost 0 bases and 2 bases, in that order; junction bases with no gene match: 9. The germline gives CDR1 LNHNV, CDR2 YYDKDF (reference sequence). CDR3 in DNA: TGTGCCACCAGCAGAGACGTCGGGACAGGCTTTACCTACGAGCAGTACTTC. It is translated as CATSRDVGTGFTYEQYF.

A few counts support this clone. The J gene is TRBJ2-1, the V gene TRBV27; TRBD2 matches 7 bases. The germline V gene encodes CDR1 MNHEY and CDR2 SMNVEV (reference sequence). V dropped 5 bases and J dropped 7; count of bases not matched to a gene: 14. There are 16 residues in the CDR3. CDR3 DNA sequence: TGTGCCAGCAGTACCCTCCGGGCGGGAGCCCCTAATGAGCAGTTCTTC. Translated, it gives CASSTLRAGAPNEQFF.

In its sample, this clone was seen a few times. V is TRBV9 and J is TRBJ1-5, with D unresolved. The CDR3 has 13 amino acids. Deletions cut 0 bases from V and 10 bases from J, with 11 bases between. The germline V gene has CDR1 SGDLS and CDR2 YYNGEE. CDR3 region: CASSVATGGPQHF. In DNA form, the CDR3 reads TGTGCCAGCAGCGTAGCTACTGGTGGTCCCCAGCATTTT.